The present TCR beta chain was sequenced within a study of blood T cells in healthy people across ages. Then a second PCR, running about 6 to 12 cycles, was carried out with a sample-barcoded 5' primer and a J-beta primer mix. TCRdb recomputed calls from the 5' RACE reads with MiXCR, one row per CDR3 protein. The table has around 1,000,000 distinct CDR3 sequences, approximately 25% seen once. Donors ranged from roughly 6 to 90 years old and were healthy Caucasians in Russia. Per sample, no less than 5.5 micrograms of total RNA were extracted. Trimming took 4 bases from V and 0 from J, leaving 16 bases between them. The germline CDR1 and CDR2 sequences are LGHNA and YNFKEQ. CDR3 length equals 16 residues. This same sample was also part of a study on T cells of mothers and their children. As that report states: Every mother produced more than 10 million TCR beta CDR3 reads, whereas every child provided several million.

Sequences were obtained from blood. The chain uses TRBV4-2 and TRBJ2-7; D might be TRBD1 or TRBD2, each matching 5 bases. This clonotype originated in a girl aged 2-10 years in good health. The CDR3 spells CASSRLWDLRSYEQYF. CDR3 DNA: TGTGCCAGCAGCCGCCTCTGGGACCTCCGCTCCTACGAGCAGTACTTC.